Sequencing of this T cell receptor beta chain was carried out in a study of cytomegalovirus exposure and HLA in healthy donors. Findings and limits, study-wide: Exclusion applied to some V segments, including TRBV6-2 and TRBV6-3, as they were indistinguishable.

With V trimmed by 4 bases and J by 4 bases, 8 bases remained unmatched. Looked up from germline, CDR1 is SGHNT and CDR2 is YYREEE (reference sequence). The CDR3 is 14 amino acids. A few counts support this clone. Its specificity is not known. PCR employed 60 Vbeta and 13 Jbeta primers. The method was immunoSEQ multiplex PCR; TCRdb's version includes in-frame clones alone and lacks a portion of them. This table holds about 130,000 clones, about three quarters found once. The TCR was taken from a woman aged 55-70 years in good health and CMV-seropositive. Sequencing used PBMCs. V usage is TRBV5-4 and J usage is TRBJ2-7; 7 bases line up with TRBD1. CDR3 sequence reads: CASSRDSDRYEQYF. CDR3 bases: TGTGCCAGCAGCAGGGACAGCGATAGGTACGAGCAGTACTTC.